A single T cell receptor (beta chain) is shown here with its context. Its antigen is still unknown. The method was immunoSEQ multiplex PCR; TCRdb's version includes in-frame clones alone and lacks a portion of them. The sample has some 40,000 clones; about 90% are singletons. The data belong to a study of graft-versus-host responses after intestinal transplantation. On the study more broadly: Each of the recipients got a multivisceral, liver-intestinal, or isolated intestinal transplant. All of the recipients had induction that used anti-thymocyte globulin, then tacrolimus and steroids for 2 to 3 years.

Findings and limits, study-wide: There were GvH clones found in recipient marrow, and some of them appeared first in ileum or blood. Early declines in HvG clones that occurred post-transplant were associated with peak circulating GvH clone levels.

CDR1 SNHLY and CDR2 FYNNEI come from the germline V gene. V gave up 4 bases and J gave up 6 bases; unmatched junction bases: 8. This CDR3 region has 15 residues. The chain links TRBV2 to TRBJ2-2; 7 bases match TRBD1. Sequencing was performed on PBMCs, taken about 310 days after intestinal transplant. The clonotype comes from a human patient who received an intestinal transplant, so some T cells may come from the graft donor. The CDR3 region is CASSGQGIFPGELFF. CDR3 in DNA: TGTGCCAGCAGTGGACAGGGTATTTTCCCCGGGGAGCTGTTTTTT.